The T cell receptor (beta chain) described here comes from a study of blood T cell repertoires in COVID-19. Study-level information: Nucleic acid was either cDNA or gDNA, and it came from T cells, B-cell-depleted T cells, or PBMCs.

Trimming took 3 bases from V and 11 from J, leaving 11 bases between them. The germline CDR1 and CDR2 sequences are SGDLS and YYNGEE. The CDR3 has 12 amino acids. How the authors handled the data: Reference gene primers were amplified, and this amplification served to estimate nucleated cell counts. Measured with immunoSEQ multiplex PCR; TCRdb has only the in-frame clones, and not every one. V, J and clone size derive from that table, while D and trimming were established from the DNA sequence. The profile covers about 230,000 clones, with 87% appearing a single time and about 12% taken by the ten largest.

The clonotype was recovered from a woman younger than 35 who had recovered from COVID-19. Sequenced input: peripheral blood. This chain links TRBV9 with TRBJ2-2; maybe TRBD2 (6 bases). DNA of the CDR3: TGTGCCAGCAGCGGCCGGGACTCCGAGCTGTTTTTT. Protein product: CASSGRDSELFF.